This T cell receptor beta chain originates from a study of blood T cell repertoires in COVID-19. Study-level background: Some COVID-19 samples were acute and others convalescent; all came from the United States, Italy and Spain. T cells, B-cell-depleted T cells, or PBMCs provided the cDNA or gDNA that served as material.

The germline gives CDR1 SGHTA, CDR2 FQGTGA. This CDR3 has 14 amino acids. V shed 0 bases and J 7 bases; nucleotides not matched to a gene: 3. Original analysis: By means of reference gene primer amplification, nucleated cell counts were estimated. TCRdb's copy holds only in-frame clones and misses some; the assay was immunoSEQ multiplex PCR. The DNA was the basis for D and trimming; V, J and clone size are from that table. Of about 91,000 clones listed, roughly 88% are singletons. The rearrangement joins TRBV7-3 to TRBJ1-2; 9 bases line up with TRBD1. Sequenced material: peripheral blood. This TCR derives from a woman in her seventies with acute or convalescent COVID-19. As DNA, the CDR3 is TGTGCCAGCAGCTTAACACAGGGGGCGGGTGGCTACACCTTC. Its translation: CASSLTQGAGGYTF.